This TCR beta chain was observed in a study of regulatory T cells in long-lasting Graves disease. This clonotype was found many times. Libraries of TCR beta came from iRepertoire HTBI primers plus Arm-PCR of CDR3 regions. As handled by the study authors: Taken together, the samples had around 60 TRBV and more than 12 TRBJ segments identified. TCRdb fed the multiplex PCR reads into MiXCR, producing one record per CDR3 protein. The V and J calls were determined by TCRdb, not by the authors. The sample contains about 220,000 distinct CDR3 sequences, roughly 19% of which appear only once. Time point specified: newly diagnosed GD, antithyroid drugs for less than 3 months. There was RNA extracted from PBMCs, and the TCR library was made from it. A further study also used this sample, focusing on T cells in Graves' hyperthyroidism and ophthalmopathy. That study adds: Newly diagnosed patients aged 18 to 65 had hyperthyroidism of under 2 months' duration. Within blood appeared most thyroid clonotypes that had expanded above 0.001.

This TCR derives from a woman under 40 with Graves disease. This material consisted of peripheral blood mononuclear cells (PBMCs), taken at new diagnosis, from a patient treated with antithyroid drugs.

The CDR3 loop reads CASSRGYEQYF. CDR3 coding DNA: TGTGCCAGCAGCAGGGGGTACGAGCAGTACTTC. The V call is TRBV12-3 or TRBV12-4, the J call TRBJ2-7; 7 bases are a match to TRBD1. This CDR3 spans 11 amino acids. Unmatched junction bases numbered 0, after V lost 6 bases and J lost 4 bases.